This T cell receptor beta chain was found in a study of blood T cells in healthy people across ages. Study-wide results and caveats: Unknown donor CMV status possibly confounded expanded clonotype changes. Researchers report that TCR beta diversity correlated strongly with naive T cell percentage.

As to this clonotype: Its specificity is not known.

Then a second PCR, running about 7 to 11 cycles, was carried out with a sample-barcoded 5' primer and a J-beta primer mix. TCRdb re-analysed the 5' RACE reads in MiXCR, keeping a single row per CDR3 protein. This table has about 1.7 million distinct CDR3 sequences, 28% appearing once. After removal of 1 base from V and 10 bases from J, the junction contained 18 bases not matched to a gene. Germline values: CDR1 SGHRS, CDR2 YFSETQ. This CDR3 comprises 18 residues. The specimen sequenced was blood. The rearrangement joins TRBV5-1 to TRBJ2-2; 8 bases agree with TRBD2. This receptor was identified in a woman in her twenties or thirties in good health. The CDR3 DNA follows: TGCGCCAGCAGCTTGTTCTCCCTGGTTGCGGGGGGCTCAGCGGAGCTGTTTTTT. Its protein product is CASSLFSLVAGGSAELFF.